This section outlines one T cell receptor (beta chain) sequence together with its context. What this receptor recognizes is not known. No clone much larger than this one lies a single base away; base qualities are absent. This entry is derived from a study (TCRdb year 2016). To prepare the library, RT-PCR was applied. Data came from an Illumina MiSeq. TCRdb reprocessing: public reads trimmed at Q25 with fastp, clones called with MiXCR, in-frame beta chains kept. Every CDR3 protein is listed once, alongside the most common genes and DNA of its rows. The sample table contains about 680,000 distinct CDR3 sequences; only one count was recorded for over 12% of them. Roughly 3.9% of the sample comes from the top ten. Based on the germline V gene, the CDR1 and CDR2 sequences are SGHRS and YFSETQ. The CDR3, from cysteine to phenylalanine, totals 18 residues. Only the CDR3 DNA stays, 54 bases, in frame from base 1. V lost 0 bases and J lost 1 base, and the count of bases not matched to a germline gene is 11.

Sequenced sample: memory CD4+ T cells from blood. The chain employs TRBV5-1 and TRBJ2-5, with 8 bases aligning to TRBD2. This TCR was sampled from a female donor in good health, serving as a healthy control. The DNA reads as follows: TGCGCCAGCAGCTTGGGTGACTCGGGGGGGCAGTCCCAAGAGACCCAGTACTTC. This codes for CASSLGDSGGQSQETQYF.